This T cell receptor beta chain was identified in a study of cytomegalovirus exposure and HLA in healthy donors (dated by TCRdb to 2015 to 2018). About the study as a whole: In an earlier analysis of fewer than 750 of the donors, approximately 300 Gb of sequence data and roughly 100 million unique TCR beta sequences from 150 million to 200 million T cells were reported. Rather than using new phenotypic data, the later analysis identified candidate immune exposures from TCR beta sequences and from how often those sequences occurred across donors. A later genetic analysis used genome-wide SNP genotypes for about 55% of the 666 donors, treating that subset as a discovery cohort. The study combined high-throughput TCR immunosequencing, statistical association of individual TCRs with disease status, and machine learning to predict cytomegalovirus infection status. Across 398 genotyped donors of the cohort, an average of about 220,000 unique TCR beta nucleotide sequences per donor were sequenced, and roughly 18% of those sequences were non-productive. In a later analysis, previously published TCR beta repertoires from more than 500 donors were re-analyzed and high-resolution HLA genotyping was added so that TCR occurrence patterns could be studied. Among the roughly 410 genotyped donors, about 85% belonged to the genetic ancestry cluster associated with self-reported Caucasian donors. Roughly five DR-DQ haplotypes were handled as single units for association and clustering because linkage in the cohort was strong. All discovery cohort repertoires had been generated on a single sequencing platform. An early release covering roughly 580 HLA-typed donors comprised roughly 300 gigabases of sequencing data and tens of millions of unique TCR sequences. The number of donors typed differed by locus, with 629-630 for A, B, C, DRB1 and DQB1, approximately 500 for DQA1, some 570 for DPA1, and over 400 for DPB1. The study aimed to test whether signatures of past pathogen exposure could be identified by cataloging public T cell receptors. Using immunosequencing, the study profiled T cell repertoires from around 680 subjects and related those repertoires to cytomegalovirus serostatus. HLA typing covered class I and class II loci at four-digit resolution. In addition to the first cohort of 650 to 750 subjects, a separate validation cohort of about 120 different subjects was used. Alongside the repertoire data, information on donor age, sex, ethnicity and CMV serostatus was compiled. An earlier analysis of around 580 of the donors used high-throughput TCR beta sequencing to judge whether each TCR beta V gene segment behaved as functional or pseudogenic.

Library preparation employed the immunoSEQ multiplex PCR assay. For the multiplex PCR, a mixture combining 60 forward primers for TCR Vbeta segments and 13 reverse primers for TCR Jbeta segments was used. The CDR3 region of rearranged TCR beta genes was amplified from genomic DNA by a multiplex PCR assay. On the Illumina HiSeq System, the amplified TCR beta libraries were sequenced as 87-base-pair reads. Turning to the authors' computational methods: A later analysis counted tens of millions of unique TCR beta chains across the 550 to 700 repertoires, and around 12 million of these chains were shared by at least two donors. Raw reads were error-corrected and collapsed into unique sequences by a nearest-neighbor algorithm in which closely related sequences were merged to remove PCR and sequencing errors. V, D and J gene segments were assigned by aligning CDR3 sequences to IMGT reference sequences. For a sequence to be retained, at least a six-nucleotide match to both a V gene segment and a J gene segment was required. A rearrangement was called productive if the CDR3 had no stop codons and remained in frame with V and J, and every other rearrangement was called non-productive. CDR3 was defined according to IMGT convention as the region running from the second conserved V-encoded cysteine to the conserved J-encoded phenylalanine. The earlier analysis of about 610 of the donors excluded sequences that lacked an unambiguous match to a single V gene segment. In an earlier analysis of around 590 of the donors, a V segment was called functional when productive rearrangements were above 56.7%, and segregating when the standard deviation between donors exceeded 5%. To diagnose cytomegalovirus status from the catalog of TCR beta chain sequences, a statistical classification framework was built. A later analysis assigned V and J genes by comparing TCR nucleotide sequences with IMGT/GENE-DB human TR gene sequences. In a later analysis, CDR3 sequences and most-parsimonious VDJ recombination scenarios were assigned using the TCRdist pipeline. In a later analysis, each TCR beta chain was defined by its CDR3 amino acid sequence together with its V-gene family, and reads lacking a unique V-gene family were excluded. As a way to deal with suspected cross-contamination and a sequencing artifact, a later analysis dropped 640 or so nucleotide sequences that were highly shared and had low generation probability. For each public chain, a later analysis derived a clonal expansion index from normalized ranks of inferred template counts within each repertoire. In a later analysis, generation probabilities were computed with a VDJ recombination model fitted to out-of-frame rearrangements, and the resulting probabilities were checked against IGoR. In a later analysis, TCR-TCR, TCR-HLA and TCR-CMV co-occurrence was scored with hypergeometric tests, and a repertoire-size bias correction was applied to TCR pairs. A later analysis estimated false discovery rates by permuting HLA or CMV assignments 20 times. A later analysis grouped co-occurring TCRs with DBSCAN, adding TCRdist sequence similarity when clustering within HLA-allele-positive subsets. Co-occurrence clustering excluded repertoires with fewer than 30,000 or more than 120,000 public chains, plus five with anomalous nucleotide sharing. What TCRdb holds here is the immuneACCESS table cut down to in-frame rearrangements. Part of the clones is not present; checked against another copy, under half of the missing clones reflect an unresolved V gene, and the others are unexplained. V, J and clone size are those of that table, while D and trimming were read from the DNA. The sample has 90,000 to 110,000 clones on record, roughly 79% of them singletons. Of the sample, around 1.3% falls within the top ten clones.

The cohort comprised some 700 healthy bone marrow donors. Cohort members were all nominally healthy when sampled, although unrecorded immune exposures were likely present. The donor tested CMV seronegative, placing the donor among the 350 to 400 seronegative members of the cohort. Every donor gave a peripheral blood sample, and the peripheral blood mononuclear cells from that sample were used for TCR beta sequencing. The Qiagen DNeasy Blood Extraction Kit was used to extract genomic DNA from the blood cell samples. Per the germline V gene (reference sequence), GTSNPN is the CDR1 and SVGIG is the CDR2. V lost 1 base and J lost 5 bases; the stretch between them is 18 bases long. Inclusive of the bounding cysteine and phenylalanine, the CDR3 is 16 residues long. The retained sequence is limited to the CDR3, 48 bases, with the frame set at the first base. Study-wide conclusions, independent of this receptor: Cytomegalovirus status was reported to be diagnosed by the classifier with high specificity and sensitivity in both the original and validation cohorts. A cluster of highly shared sequence variants was judged likely to be a technical artifact of the sequencing pipeline. Only TCR beta chains were sequenced in this cohort, and the absence of alpha or paired-chain data limited detectable features. The authors suggested that the approach could potentially be generalized to other disease states and immunological phenotypes. An earlier analysis of 587 of the donors showed that most TCR beta V segments appeared in productive rearrangements either about 87% or about 30% of the time, which broadly matched IMGT annotations. At a false discovery rate of 0.05, a later analysis linked some 18,000 TCR beta sequences to specific HLA alleles. For the cohort, immune exposure information was limited to CMV serostatus. Several of the top co-occurrence clusters appeared to be linked to parvovirus B19, influenza, CMV and Epstein-Barr virus, according to a later analysis. In a later analysis, HLA-associated TCR beta chains were found to be more clonally expanded and to have lower generation probabilities than equally common non-associated chains. Some IMGT-functional V segments, including TRBV6-2 and TRBV6-3, could not be distinguished by the 87-base-pair reads and were therefore excluded. HLA typing was unavailable for some donors at each locus, so association tests used only the typed subset. While some public TCRs were present in many individuals, most TCR sequences turned up only very rarely across donors. Roughly uniform sequencing depth across donors was assumed in presence/absence analyses, although this assumption may not hold. In vitro tests confirmed that a few of the cytomegalovirus-associated TCR beta chains recognize cytomegalovirus antigens. A further reported finding was that TCR beta sequences accurately predicted the HLA-A and HLA-B alleles for most subjects in the first cohort. Linkage disequilibrium might explain the correlated functional status among segregating V segments, but an unknown experimental factor could not be excluded. V-gene and J-gene trimming of TCR beta chains was associated with a missense DCLRE1C variant in a later genetic analysis, and the association was replicated in an independent cohort. In a later analysis, the rate of TCR association differed among HLA loci, with DRB1 alleles having the most associated TCRs and HLA-C alleles having the fewest. Over 15 rarely observed V segments, including chromosome 9 orphons, were excluded from the earlier analysis of approximately 600 of the donors because counts were too low. A later genetic analysis reported fewer N-insertions in productive TCRs among donors in an Asian-associated ancestry cluster than the roughly 700-donor mean. The study gave a list of 150 to 200 TCR beta chains associated with cytomegalovirus. Strong co-occurrence of HLA alleles, especially DR and DQ, made assigning TCR associations to individual alleles difficult. A later analysis found that most CMV-associated TCR beta chains appeared HLA-restricted, with HLA associations seemingly driven largely by CMV exposure.

Of note for this clone: Its antigen target is currently unknown. No base quality values were provided; no much bigger clone lies one nucleotide off.

The origin of this receptor is a man in his forties in good health and CMV-seronegative. Sequenced material: PBMCs. The rearrangement joined TRBV30 to TRBJ2-1; the D gene identity is not certain. CDR3 region: CAWSAPDFTPNNEQFF. The base sequence is TGTGCCTGGAGTGCCCCAGACTTCACCCCCAACAATGAGCAGTTCTTC. The entire variable domain, with the stretches around the CDR3 drawn from the reference TRBV30 and TRBJ2-1 proteins, is SQTIHQWPATLVQPVGSPLSLECTVEGTSNPNLYWYRQAAGRGLQLLFYSVGIGQISSEVPQNLSASRPQDRQFILSSKKLLLSDSGFYLCAWSAPDFTPNNEQFFGPGTRLTVL.